This T cell receptor (beta chain) derives from a study of T cell repertoires in ileal Crohn's disease. About the study: Less than 40% were active smokers at surgery; median disease duration was approximately 8.5 years. Every patient was operated on for stricturing (roughly 61%) or penetrating (39%) complications.

Germline CDR1 is SGHRS and CDR2 is YFSETQ. The CDR3 runs to 16 residues. After removal of 2 bases from V and 7 bases from J, the junction contained 10 bases not matched to a gene. As regards this clone: The antigen remains unidentified.

Generated by immunoSEQ multiplex PCR, the TCRdb table keeps only in-frame clones and is missing some. The data show about 5,200 clones, roughly four fifths seen once. Study findings and constraints: Active smokers at surgery had more clonal expansions than non-smokers.

Material for sequencing was ileal tissue. This sequence joins TRBV5-1 and TRBJ2-1; 9 nucleotides agree with TRBD2. This TCR was sampled from an adult with Crohn's disease. CDR3 in amino acids: CASSFSAGGGPNEQFF. The CDR3 nucleotides are TGCGCCAGCAGCTTTTCGGCGGGGGGGGGACCTAATGAGCAGTTCTTC. The full variable domain, rest sourced from reference TRBV5-1 and TRBJ2-1, is KAGVTQTPRYLIKTRGQQVTLSCSPISGHRSVSWYQQTPGQGLQFLFEYFSETQRNKGNFPGRFSGRQFSNSRSEMNVSTLELGDSALYLCASSFSAGGGPNEQFFGPGTRLTVL.